The 2 T cell receptor beta chains below come from one sample, sequenced in a study of blood T cell repertoires in COVID-19. Assay used: immunoSEQ multiplex PCR; TCRdb lists only in-frame clones, some missing. The data hold around 140,000 clones, with around 87% observed a single time. The source material was PBMCs or T cells enriched from blood (not recorded which). All receptors derive from a man aged 60-69 years who had recovered from COVID-19.

The gene calls are TRBV5-6 and TRBJ2-3, with 7 bases fitting TRBD2. The CDR3 loop spans 15 amino acids. J lost 0 bases, V lost 4 bases, and 5 bases had no gene match. Germline loops: CDR1 SGHDT, CDR2 YYEEEE. Here the CDR3 DNA reads TGTGCCAGCAGCAGGGACGGGAGGAGCACAGATACGCAGTATTTT. Its translation: CASSRDGRSTDTQYF.

The CDR3: CASSLRGQETQYF. In DNA, the CDR3 is TGTGCCAGCAGCTTAAGGGGCCAAGAGACCCAGTACTTC. The chain recombines TRBV7-2 with TRBJ2-5, with D possibly being TRBD1 (5 bases). Trimming cost V 2 bases and J 1 base, with 5 bases left between them. The germline CDR1 and CDR2 sequences are SGHTA and FQGNSA. The CDR3 has 13 residues.